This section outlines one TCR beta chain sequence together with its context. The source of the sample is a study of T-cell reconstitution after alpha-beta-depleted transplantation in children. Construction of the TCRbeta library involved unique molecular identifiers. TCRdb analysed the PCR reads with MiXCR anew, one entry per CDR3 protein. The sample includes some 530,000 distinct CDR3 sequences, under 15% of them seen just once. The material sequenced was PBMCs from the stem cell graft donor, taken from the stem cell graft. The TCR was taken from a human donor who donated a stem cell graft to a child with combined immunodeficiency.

The CDR3 here is CASSAGQVSYNEQFF. DNA of the CDR3: TGCGCCAGCAGCGCCGGACAGGTCTCCTACAATGAGCAGTTCTTC. V usage is TRBV5-1 and J usage is TRBJ2-1; 7 positions match TRBD1. The germline gives CDR1 SGHRS, CDR2 YFSETQ. The CDR3 covers 15 residues. Trimming at V came to 4 bases and at J to 0 bases, leaving 4 bases not matched to a gene.